Listed below are T cell receptor beta chains from one sample, sequenced in a study of T cell responses to AZD1222 COVID-19 vaccine. Repertoires were generated with immunoSEQ multiplex PCR, while TCRdb's copy carries only in-frame clones and drops some. Altogether about 100,000 clones are present, nearly 90% being singletons, with the ten largest covering 2.9%. The sequenced sample was peripheral blood, obtained on day 0 of AZD1222 vaccination. These receptors originate from an adult in good health. The CDR3 runs from the conserved cysteine through the conserved F or W. The D gene is left open where the match is weak. Clone size, where shown, is once, few, many, or a class for clones that have expanded.

length: 13
size: NA
D: NA
V: TRBV9
J: TRBJ1-1
DNA: TGTGCCAGCAGCGTAGACGTGAACACTGAAGCTTTCTTT
CDR3: CASSVDVNTEAFF

length: 15
size: NA
D: NA
V: TRBV11-3
J: TRBJ1-1
DNA: TGTGCCAGCAGCTCGCTGAACAGGGAAAGCGCTGAAGCTTTCTTT
CDR3: CASSSLNRESAEAFF

length: 14
size: NA
D: TRBD1
V: TRBV6-1
J: TRBJ1-2
DNA: TGTGCCAGCAGTGAGGGGACAGCTATCGCTGGCTACACCTTC
CDR3: CASSEGTAIAGYTF

length: 14
size: NA
D: NA
V: TRBV5-1
J: TRBJ2-2
DNA: TGTGCCAGCTACGCGGGATCGAACACCGGGGAGCTGTTTTTT
CDR3: CASYAGSNTGELFF

length: 17
size: NA
D: TRBD1
V: TRBV4-3
J: TRBJ2-6
DNA: TGCGCCAGCAGCCAGGACAGGGGAAATCGGGGGGCCAACGTCCTGACTTTC
CDR3: CASSQDRGNRGANVLTF

length: 13
size: NA
D: NA
V: TRBV11-1
J: TRBJ2-5
DNA: TGTGCCAGCAGCTTAGGCCAATGGGAGACCCAGTACTTC
CDR3: CASSLGQWETQYF

length: 13
size: NA
D: NA
V: TRBV19
J: TRBJ1-6
DNA: TGTGCCAGTAAACAGGAGTATAATTCACCCCTCCACTTT
CDR3: CASKQEYNSPLHF

length: 16
size: NA
D: NA
V: TRBV9
J: TRBJ2-2
DNA: TGTGCCAGCAGCGTAGGGGGACGCCCTTCTGTCGGGGAGCTGTTTTTT
CDR3: CASSVGGRPSVGELFF

length: 15
size: NA
D: NA
V: TRBV7-2
J: TRBJ2-1
DNA: TGTGCCAGCAGCTTGGGAGGGGGAAGGGGCAATGAGCAGTTCTTC
CDR3: CASSLGGGRGNEQFF

length: 17
size: NA
D: TRBD2
V: TRBV5-6
J: TRBJ2-2
DNA: TGTGCCAGCAGCTCCCGGACTAGCGGGAGGTACACCGGGGAGCTGTTTTTT
CDR3: CASSSRTSGRYTGELFF

length: 14
size: NA
D: NA
V: TRBV28
J: TRBJ1-1
DNA: TGTGCCAGCAGTTCCCTGACCCAGGGGACAGAAGCTTTCTTT
CDR3: CASSSLTQGTEAFF

length: 14
size: once
D: TRBD2
V: TRBV3-1/TRBV3-2
J: TRBJ2-7
DNA: TGTGCCAGCAGGAAGAGCGGGGGGGCCGGCGAGCAGTACTTC
CDR3: CASRKSGGAGEQYF

length: 15
size: NA
D: TRBD1
V: TRBV7-2
J: TRBJ2-5
DNA: TGTGCCAGCAGCTGGGACAGGGTCCTGCAAGAGACCCAGTACTTC
CDR3: CASSWDRVLQETQYF

length: 18
size: NA
D: NA
V: TRBV5-1
J: TRBJ2-3
DNA: TGCGCCAGCAGCCCTTCCCCCGGGGCGAGGGGAGGTACAGATACGCAGTATTTT
CDR3: CASSPSPGARGGTDTQYF

length: 14
size: NA
D: NA
V: TRBV13
J: TRBJ2-2
DNA: TGTGCCAGCAGCCTACAGGGTGGCACCGGGGAGCTGTTTTTT
CDR3: CASSLQGGTGELFF

length: 17
size: once
D: TRBD1
V: TRBV15
J: TRBJ2-1
DNA: TGTGCCACCAGCAGAGATAGTGCGAGGGGGCGGTACAATGAGCAGTTCTTC
CDR3: CATSRDSARGRYNEQFF

length: 16
size: NA
D: NA
V: TRBV27
J: TRBJ1-6
DNA: TGTGCCAGCAGTTTATCCTCCGGGCCTAATAATTCACCCCTCCACTTT
CDR3: CASSLSSGPNNSPLHF

length: 19
size: NA
D: NA
V: TRBV1
J: TRBJ1-5
DNA: TGCACCAGCAGCCCCTCCCTCTTTTTGGGGAAGGGTAGCAATCAGCCCCAGCATTTT
CDR3: CTSSPSLFLGKGSNQPQHF

length: 19
size: NA
D: TRBD1
V: TRBV9
J: TRBJ1-4
DNA: TGTGCCAGCAGCGTAGGACGGGGACAGGGGGCGTCCACTAATGAAAAACTGTTTTTT
CDR3: CASSVGRGQGASTNEKLFF

length: 16
size: NA
D: NA
V: TRBV9
J: TRBJ2-3
DNA: TGTGCCAGCAGCGTAGATGTAACCTATAGCACAGATACGCAGTATTTT
CDR3: CASSVDVTYSTDTQYF

length: 14
size: once
D: NA
V: TRBV3-1/TRBV3-2
J: TRBJ2-7
DNA: TGTGCCAGCAGCCCAACAGGGAACTCCTACGAGCAGTACTTC
CDR3: CASSPTGNSYEQYF

length: 13
size: NA
D: NA
V: TRBV6-6
J: TRBJ1-6
DNA: TGTGCCAGCAGTTACGAGGGGCGAGCACCCCTCCACTTT
CDR3: CASSYEGRAPLHF

length: 15
size: once
D: NA
V: TRBV7-2
J: TRBJ1-1
DNA: TGTGCCAGCAGCTTATTGGGGGCAGTGAACACTGAAGCTTTCTTT
CDR3: CASSLLGAVNTEAFF

length: 15
size: once
D: NA
V: TRBV7-3
J: TRBJ1-1
DNA: TGTGCCAGCAGCTTAACCCGGGGTTTCAGGACTGAAGCTTTCTTT
CDR3: CASSLTRGFRTEAFF

length: 13
size: NA
D: NA
V: TRBV12-3/TRBV12-4
J: TRBJ1-5
DNA: TGTGCCAGCAAGGGGACTGCCAATCAGCCCCAGCATTTT
CDR3: CASKGTANQPQHF

length: 13
size: NA
D: NA
V: TRBV7-8
J: TRBJ1-2
DNA: TGTGCCAGCAGCCCCATGGGCCCCTATGGCTACACCTTC
CDR3: CASSPMGPYGYTF

length: 14
size: NA
D: NA
V: TRBV27
J: TRBJ1-2
DNA: TGTGCCAGCAGTTTTAGCCCGACGAGCTCTGGCTACACCTTC
CDR3: CASSFSPTSSGYTF

length: 14
size: NA
D: TRBD1
V: TRBV7-9
J: TRBJ1-4
DNA: TGTGCCCTCATGAGGACAGGCTTTAATGAAAAACTGTTTTTT
CDR3: CALMRTGFNEKLFF

length: 14
size: NA
D: NA
V: TRBV15
J: TRBJ1-1
DNA: TGTGCCACCAGCAGAGATCTTCTAGGGGGGGAAGCTTTCTTT
CDR3: CATSRDLLGGEAFF

length: 14
size: NA
D: NA
V: TRBV6-5
J: TRBJ1-4
DNA: TGTGCCAGCAGGGCGGGGGGGCTTAATGAAAAACTGTTTTTT
CDR3: CASRAGGLNEKLFF

length: 15
size: NA
D: NA
V: TRBV19
J: TRBJ2-5
DNA: TGTGCCAGTAGTATGGGGGCGGTAGATGGAGAGACCCAGTACTTC
CDR3: CASSMGAVDGETQYF

length: 14
size: once
D: NA
V: TRBV7-2
J: TRBJ1-1
DNA: TGTGCCAGCAGCATAGCGACAGGGAACACTGAAGCTTTCTTT
CDR3: CASSIATGNTEAFF

length: 14
size: NA
D: NA
V: TRBV19
J: TRBJ1-3
DNA: TGTGCCAGTGACGCGGGGGACCTTGGAAACACCATATATTTT
CDR3: CASDAGDLGNTIYF

length: 15
size: NA
D: NA
V: TRBV2
J: TRBJ1-6
DNA: TGTGCCAGCAGTGACCGGAGCTCCTATAATTCACCCCTCCACTTT
CDR3: CASSDRSSYNSPLHF

length: 14
size: NA
D: TRBD1
V: TRBV7-9
J: TRBJ2-7
DNA: TGTGCCAGCAGCCGGGGACAGAACTCCTACGAGCAGTACTTC
CDR3: CASSRGQNSYEQYF

length: 16
size: NA
D: NA
V: TRBV7-3
J: TRBJ2-2
DNA: TGTGCCAGCAGCTTAAATGCCCGCTCGATGGCCGGGGAGCTGTTTTTT
CDR3: CASSLNARSMAGELFF

length: 14
size: few
D: NA
V: TRBV19
J: TRBJ2-2
DNA: TGTGCCAGTACTACAGGGCCGAACACCGGGGAGCTGTTTTTT
CDR3: CASTTGPNTGELFF

length: 19
size: few
D: TRBD1
V: TRBV27
J: TRBJ1-2
DNA: TGTGCCAGCACATCTCAGTTGTTGTCACGACAGGGCCTGCTCTATGGCTACACCTTC
CDR3: CASTSQLLSRQGLLYGYTF

length: 20
size: NA
D: TRBD1
V: TRBV9
J: TRBJ1-2
DNA: TGTGCCAGCAGCGTAATCAGTAACCGGCTGGGACAGAACTCTAACTATGGCTACACCTTC
CDR3: CASSVISNRLGQNSNYGYTF

length: 14
size: NA
D: TRBD1
V: TRBV29-1
J: TRBJ1-5
DNA: TGCAGCGTTGAAGTAGGACAGGGGGACCAGCCCCAGCATTTT
CDR3: CSVEVGQGDQPQHF

length: 14
size: NA
D: NA
V: TRBV18
J: TRBJ2-5
DNA: TGTGCCAGCTCACCACGGACAACTGGCGAGACCCAGTACTTC
CDR3: CASSPRTTGETQYF

length: 16
size: NA
D: NA
V: TRBV5-1
J: TRBJ2-3
DNA: TGTGCCAGCAGCTTGGAGGTGGACCGGGCGGCAGATACGCAGTATTTT
CDR3: CASSLEVDRAADTQYF

length: 14
size: NA
D: TRBD1
V: TRBV11-1
J: TRBJ1-1
DNA: TGTGCCAGCAGCCGGGACAGGGAGAGTTCAAAAGCTTTCTTT
CDR3: CASSRDRESSKAFF

length: 13
size: NA
D: NA
V: TRBV7-3
J: TRBJ1-6
DNA: TGTGCCAGCAGCCCCGACGGGGTTTCACCCCTCCACTTT
CDR3: CASSPDGVSPLHF

length: 14
size: NA
D: NA
V: TRBV13
J: TRBJ1-2
DNA: TGTGCCAGCAGCTTAGGTGGGGGGCGTAATGGCTACACCTTC
CDR3: CASSLGGGRNGYTF

length: 15
size: NA
D: NA
V: TRBV4-2
J: TRBJ1-3
DNA: TGTGCCAGCGGGAGGGAGACAGGCTCTGGAAACACCATATATTTT
CDR3: CASGRETGSGNTIYF

length: 14
size: few
D: NA
V: TRBV6-5
J: TRBJ1-6
DNA: TGTGCCAGCAGGCCCCTACAGGGTCACCCCCCCCTCCACTTT
CDR3: CASRPLQGHPPLHF

length: 15
size: NA
D: TRBD1
V: TRBV4-3
J: TRBJ1-1
DNA: TGCGCCAGCAGCCAAGACCATTCGGGACAGGTCGGAGCTTTCTTT
CDR3: CASSQDHSGQVGAFF

length: 17
size: NA
D: TRBD2
V: TRBV5-4
J: TRBJ2-1
DNA: TGTGCCAGCAGCCCCTGGACTAGCGGGGGGCGTTACAATGAGCAGTTCTTC
CDR3: CASSPWTSGGRYNEQFF

length: 15
size: once
D: NA
V: TRBV6-5
J: TRBJ1-1
DNA: TGTGCCAGCAGTCCATATCGGAGGGCCAACACTGAAGCTTTCTTT
CDR3: CASSPYRRANTEAFF

length: 14
size: few
D: TRBD1
V: TRBV6-5
J: TRBJ1-6
DNA: TGTGCCAGCAACCCCGCAGGGGGTACTTCACCCCTCCACTTT
CDR3: CASNPAGGTSPLHF

length: 16
size: NA
D: TRBD2
V: TRBV9
J: TRBJ2-3
DNA: TGTGCCAGCAGCGTAGGACTAGCGGGAGCCGCAGATACGCAGTATTTT
CDR3: CASSVGLAGAADTQYF

length: 18
size: NA
D: TRBD2
V: TRBV4-3
J: TRBJ2-2
DNA: TGCGCCAGCAGCCAAGTGTACGGGGGGGCCGCGGACACCGGGGAGCTGTTTTTT
CDR3: CASSQVYGGAADTGELFF

length: 15
size: NA
D: NA
V: TRBV7-2
J: TRBJ2-4
DNA: TGTGCCAGCAGCTTAGCGGGACTAGCCAAAAACATTCAGTACTTC
CDR3: CASSLAGLAKNIQYF